This T cell receptor beta chain was identified during a study of a mutant IDH1 vaccine in newly diagnosed glioma (dated by TCRdb to about 2021). Regarding the complete study: Of the roughly 34 treated patients, approximately 60% were male and approximately 40% were female, and the mean age was approximately 39 years. Before enrollment, most patients had been given radiochemotherapy with temozolomide as standard therapy, while the rest had received either radiotherapy alone or temozolomide alone. Peripheral blood was collected at six visits: V03 (baseline), V05, V07, V10, V12 and V13. For exploratory analyses, longitudinal TCRB deep sequencing was carried out in under 30 treated patients wherever samples were available.

General findings and caveats noted by the study authors: No apparent relationship was observed between pseudoprogression and alterations in the top peripheral T cell clonotypes detected by TCRB sequencing. The authors noted that analyses of patient blood samples could not be reproduced because of sample limitations. Across multiple MHC alleles, vaccine-induced immune responses were seen in nearly 95% of patients. Selection of PBMC samples for TCRB deep sequencing was based on availability.

Explained via the paper, the time point label denotes: baseline, week 1 (first vaccination visit). Interpreted using the paper, the treatment or condition label stands for: pre-vaccination baseline after standard-of-care therapy. All donors had newly diagnosed IDH1-mutant astrocytomas of WHO grade 3 or 4 that showed loss of nuclear ATRX. The samples were drawn from NOA16, a multicentre, single-arm, open-label phase I trial in Germany that tested a mutant IDH1 peptide vaccine in humans for the first time. Blood drawn at visit V03 was used as the baseline sample for immunogenicity testing. The DNeasy Blood and Tissue Kit was used to extract genomic DNA from EDTA blood for TCRB sequencing. The library was prepared using the immunoSEQ multiplex PCR assay. The hsTCRB Kit was used according to the manufacturer's protocol to amplify rearranged TCR beta chain sequences. Sequencing of TCRB libraries was carried out on an Illumina MiSeq. Per the source publication's procedure: Demultiplexing, trimming and gene mapping were performed with the kit vendor's proprietary platform. As stored in TCRdb, this immuneACCESS dataset retains in-frame rearrangements with V and J assigned. A fraction of the clones does not appear; measured against another copy, unresolved V genes explain less than half of the discrepancy, and the remainder lacks a known reason. That table gives V, J and clone size, and the DNA gave D and trimming. The sample records approximately 100,000 clones, approximately 90% of which are singletons. Together, the top ten hold approximately 0.57% of the sample.

Points on this clone: The antigen it binds to is not known. Per-base qualities were not stored, and no clone one base away is much larger.

The source material was PBMCs, sampled from a glioma patient treated with radiotherapy, temozolomide or both. The clonotype originates from a woman in her fifties or sixties with glioma.

The nucleotide sequence reads TGTGCCAGCAGTTTATCGGCCAGGCCCGGGGGCACAGATACGCAGTATTTT. Its coded protein is CASSLSARPGGTDTQYF. Recombination linked TRBV27 to TRBJ2-3; tentative D gene TRBD2, with 5 bases matching. CDR1 and CDR2, per the germline V gene (reference sequence), are MNHEY and SMNVEV. The CDR3 goes from the cysteine to the phenylalanine over 17 residues. This entry keeps only the CDR3 DNA: 51 bases, framed from base 1. The V end loses 0 bases and the J end loses 1 base, and a stretch of 14 bases separates them.